This is a list of T cell receptor beta chains from one sample in a study of STAT5B mutations in CD4+ large granular lymphocyte leukemia. Assay: immunoSEQ multiplex PCR; the TCRdb copy retains only in-frame clones and omits some. The table shows 32,000 or so clones, with approximately 79% occurring only once. The sample consisted of CD4+ T cells from blood buffy coats. The receptors derive from a human donor in good health. Each CDR3 is given with its conserved first and last residue. The D gene is left open where the match is weak. The size field is filled for only some rows; it gives once, few, many or a size class.

d_call: -; v_call: TRBV5-1; j_call: TRBJ2-3; clone_size: -; cdr3_aa: CASSSSGADTQYF; cdr3_nt: TGCGCCAGCAGCTCCTCGGGTGCAGATACGCAGTATTTT
d_call: TRBD1; v_call: TRBV7-6; j_call: TRBJ2-3; clone_size: -; cdr3_aa: CASSLGPGKGAHTDTQYF; cdr3_nt: TGTGCCAGCAGCTTAGGCCCGGGTAAGGGGGCCCACACAGATACGCAGTATTTT
d_call: TRBD2; v_call: TRBV7-2; j_call: TRBJ2-1; clone_size: -; cdr3_aa: CASSSGLAGGLGNEQFF; cdr3_nt: TGTGCCAGCAGCTCCGGACTAGCGGGGGGCCTTGGGAATGAGCAGTTCTTC
d_call: TRBD2; v_call: TRBV7-8; j_call: TRBJ2-2; clone_size: -; cdr3_aa: CASSLIERGTGELFF; cdr3_nt: TGTGCCAGCAGCTTAATAGAGCGGGGCACCGGGGAGCTGTTTTTT
d_call: -; v_call: TRBV2; j_call: TRBJ1-2; clone_size: -; cdr3_aa: CASYKGTFYGYTF; cdr3_nt: TGTGCCAGCTATAAAGGGACCTTCTATGGCTACACCTTC
d_call: TRBD1; v_call: TRBV11-2; j_call: TRBJ2-7; clone_size: -; cdr3_aa: CASSLSGQVTYEQYF; cdr3_nt: TGTGCCAGCAGCTTATCAGGACAGGTAACCTACGAGCAGTACTTC
d_call: TRBD2; v_call: TRBV28; j_call: TRBJ2-3; clone_size: -; cdr3_aa: CASSFIAGDPTDTQYF; cdr3_nt: TGTGCCAGCAGTTTTATAGCGGGGGACCCCACAGATACGCAGTATTTT
d_call: -; v_call: TRBV19; j_call: TRBJ2-3; clone_size: -; cdr3_aa: CASSTTVRSTDTQYF; cdr3_nt: TGTGCCAGTAGTACCACGGTCAGGAGCACAGATACGCAGTATTTT
d_call: TRBD1; v_call: TRBV5-1; j_call: TRBJ2-3; clone_size: -; cdr3_aa: CASKLLDRGTDTQYF; cdr3_nt: TGCGCCAGCAAACTCCTGGACAGGGGAACAGATACGCAGTATTTT
d_call: TRBD1; v_call: TRBV7-8; j_call: TRBJ2-2; clone_size: -; cdr3_aa: CASSSTGALTGELFF; cdr3_nt: TGTGCCAGCAGCTCGACAGGGGCGCTCACCGGGGAGCTGTTTTTT
d_call: -; v_call: TRBV5-1; j_call: TRBJ2-1; clone_size: once; cdr3_aa: CASSLWDRYNEQFF; cdr3_nt: TGCGCCAGCAGCTTGTGGGACCGCTACAATGAGCAGTTCTTC
d_call: -; v_call: TRBV19; j_call: TRBJ1-1; clone_size: -; cdr3_aa: CASSITGGKTEAFF; cdr3_nt: TGTGCCAGTAGTATCACCGGGGGCAAGACTGAAGCTTTCTTT
d_call: TRBD1; v_call: TRBV6-5; j_call: TRBJ2-1; clone_size: -; cdr3_aa: CASSSRDRGYNEQFF; cdr3_nt: TGTGCCAGCAGTTCCCGGGACAGGGGTTACAATGAGCAGTTCTTC
d_call: -; v_call: TRBV15; j_call: TRBJ1-2; clone_size: -; cdr3_aa: CATSRDAVTYGYTF; cdr3_nt: TGTGCCACCAGCAGAGATGCAGTTACCTATGGCTACACCTTC
d_call: -; v_call: TRBV10-1; j_call: TRBJ2-3; clone_size: -; cdr3_aa: CASSEWASSDTQYF; cdr3_nt: TGCGCCAGCAGTGAGTGGGCTAGCTCAGATACGCAGTATTTT
d_call: -; v_call: TRBV7-8; j_call: TRBJ1-4; clone_size: -; cdr3_aa: CASSLFPSEKLFF; cdr3_nt: TGTGCCAGCAGCTTATTCCCTTCTGAAAAACTGTTTTTT
d_call: TRBD1; v_call: TRBV19; j_call: TRBJ1-5; clone_size: -; cdr3_aa: CASSDRGNQPQHF; cdr3_nt: TGTGCCAGTAGTGACAGGGGCAATCAGCCCCAGCATTTT
d_call: -; v_call: TRBV21-1; j_call: TRBJ2-7; clone_size: few; cdr3_aa: CASGFAVPSYEQYF; cdr3_nt: TGTGCCAGCGGGTTTGCGGTCCCTTCCTACGAGCAGTACTTC
d_call: -; v_call: TRBV18; j_call: TRBJ1-5; clone_size: few; cdr3_aa: CASSQYNQPQHF; cdr3_nt: TGTGCCAGCTCCCAGTACAATCAGCCCCAGCATTTT
d_call: -; v_call: TRBV15; j_call: TRBJ2-5; clone_size: -; cdr3_aa: CATSRGFSQETQYF; cdr3_nt: TGTGCCACCAGTCGCGGGTTCTCACAAGAGACCCAGTACTTC
d_call: TRBD1; v_call: TRBV7-2; j_call: TRBJ1-2; clone_size: once; cdr3_aa: CASRSTGVGYGYTF; cdr3_nt: TGTGCCAGCAGGTCGACAGGGGTCGGCTATGGCTACACCTTC
d_call: TRBD1; v_call: TRBV7-9; j_call: TRBJ2-2; clone_size: -; cdr3_aa: CASSKTGDENTGELFF; cdr3_nt: TGTGCCAGCAGCAAGACAGGGGACGAGAACACCGGGGAGCTGTTTTTT
d_call: TRBD1; v_call: TRBV29-1; j_call: TRBJ2-3; clone_size: -; cdr3_aa: CSVDRGTGIDTQYF; cdr3_nt: TGCAGCGTTGATAGAGGGACAGGAATAGATACGCAGTATTTT
d_call: -; v_call: TRBV5-4; j_call: TRBJ1-1; clone_size: -; cdr3_aa: CASSFTMNTEAFF; cdr3_nt: TGTGCCAGCAGCTTTACCATGAACACTGAAGCTTTCTTT
d_call: -; v_call: TRBV5-8; j_call: TRBJ1-1; clone_size: -; cdr3_aa: CASSSSETEAFF; cdr3_nt: TGTGCCAGCAGCTCTTCCGAGACTGAAGCTTTCTTT
d_call: -; v_call: TRBV6-6; j_call: TRBJ1-5; clone_size: few; cdr3_aa: CASSYSGQPQHF; cdr3_nt: TGTGCCAGCAGTTACTCAGGGCAGCCCCAGCATTTT
d_call: TRBD2; v_call: TRBV10-2; j_call: TRBJ2-5; clone_size: -; cdr3_aa: CASAAERGSETQYF; cdr3_nt: TGCGCCAGCGCCGCTGAGCGGGGGAGTGAGACCCAGTACTTC
d_call: -; v_call: TRBV19; j_call: TRBJ1-4; clone_size: once; cdr3_aa: CASTRRPTNEKLFF; cdr3_nt: TGTGCCAGTACCCGTCGACCGACTAATGAAAAACTGTTTTTT
d_call: -; v_call: TRBV5-4; j_call: TRBJ1-5; clone_size: -; cdr3_aa: CASSLGFNQPQHF; cdr3_nt: TGTGCCAGCAGCTTAGGGTTTAATCAGCCCCAGCATTTT
d_call: TRBD2; v_call: TRBV15; j_call: TRBJ2-7; clone_size: -; cdr3_aa: CATSRDLGGTLYEQYF; cdr3_nt: TGTGCCACCAGCAGAGATCTGGGGGGGACCCTCTACGAGCAGTACTTC
d_call: TRBD1; v_call: TRBV6-5; j_call: TRBJ1-2; clone_size: -; cdr3_aa: CASSPRTGGNGYTF; cdr3_nt: TGTGCCAGCAGTCCCCGGACAGGGGGAAACGGCTACACCTTC
d_call: TRBD2; v_call: TRBV6-5; j_call: TRBJ2-3; clone_size: -; cdr3_aa: CASSYTGGPTDTQYF; cdr3_nt: TGTGCCAGCAGTTACACGGGGGGACCAACAGATACGCAGTATTTT
d_call: -; v_call: TRBV7-9; j_call: TRBJ2-4; clone_size: -; cdr3_aa: CASSLGAGLAKNIQYF; cdr3_nt: TGTGCCAGCAGCTTAGGGGCGGGGCTAGCCAAAAACATTCAGTACTTC
d_call: TRBD1; v_call: TRBV10-2; j_call: TRBJ1-5; clone_size: few; cdr3_aa: CASSETGGSQPQHF; cdr3_nt: TGCGCCAGCAGCGAGACAGGGGGCTCTCAGCCCCAGCATTTT
d_call: -; v_call: TRBV28; j_call: TRBJ1-1; clone_size: -; cdr3_aa: CASREDTEAFF; cdr3_nt: TGTGCCTCACGGGAGGACACTGAAGCTTTCTTT
d_call: -; v_call: TRBV12-2; j_call: TRBJ1-2; clone_size: -; cdr3_aa: CASRLDPGKHLNYGYTF; cdr3_nt: TGTGCAAGTCGCTTAGACCCGGGTAAACACCTTAACTATGGCTACACCTTC
d_call: TRBD1; v_call: TRBV28; j_call: TRBJ1-4; clone_size: few; cdr3_aa: CASSGRQGYSNEKLFF; cdr3_nt: TGTGCCAGCAGTGGGAGACAGGGATATTCTAATGAAAAACTGTTTTTT
d_call: -; v_call: TRBV6-1; j_call: TRBJ1-5; clone_size: -; cdr3_aa: CASSVWGQPQHF; cdr3_nt: TGTGCCAGCAGTGTATGGGGACAGCCCCAGCATTTT
d_call: -; v_call: TRBV28; j_call: TRBJ2-3; clone_size: -; cdr3_aa: CASTFGGVSSTDTQYF; cdr3_nt: TGTGCCAGCACCTTTGGGGGAGTATCTAGCACAGATACGCAGTATTTT
d_call: -; v_call: TRBV27; j_call: TRBJ2-7; clone_size: -; cdr3_aa: CASSLKYLGPSYEQYF; cdr3_nt: TGTGCCAGCAGTTTAAAGTACCTGGGACCGTCCTACGAGCAGTACTTC
d_call: -; v_call: TRBV11-2; j_call: TRBJ1-1; clone_size: -; cdr3_aa: CASSLEYSEAFF; cdr3_nt: TGTGCCAGCAGCTTAGAGTATTCTGAAGCTTTCTTT
d_call: -; v_call: TRBV7-2; j_call: TRBJ1-1; clone_size: -; cdr3_aa: CASSLSGQNTEAFF; cdr3_nt: TGTGCCAGCAGCTTATCGGGGCAGAACACTGAAGCTTTCTTT
d_call: TRBD1; v_call: TRBV7-2; j_call: TRBJ1-3; clone_size: -; cdr3_aa: CASSLNSQGGGNTIYF; cdr3_nt: TGTGCCAGCAGCTTAAATAGCCAGGGGGGTGGAAACACCATATATTTT
d_call: -; v_call: TRBV7-7; j_call: TRBJ2-3; clone_size: -; cdr3_aa: CASSLKQGTDTQYF; cdr3_nt: TGTGCTAGCAGCTTAAAACAGGGCACAGATACGCAGTATTTT
d_call: TRBD1; v_call: TRBV5-4; j_call: TRBJ2-3; clone_size: -; cdr3_aa: CASRPGTDITDTQYF; cdr3_nt: TGTGCCAGCAGACCCGGGACAGATATTACAGATACGCAGTATTTT
d_call: -; v_call: TRBV7-2; j_call: TRBJ2-7; clone_size: -; cdr3_aa: CASSPDRPYEQYF; cdr3_nt: TGTGCCAGCAGCCCTGACAGGCCCTACGAGCAGTACTTC
d_call: -; v_call: TRBV27; j_call: TRBJ2-7; clone_size: -; cdr3_aa: CASSWGYEQYF; cdr3_nt: TGTGCCAGCAGTTGGGGGTACGAGCAGTACTTC
d_call: TRBD2; v_call: TRBV5-4; j_call: TRBJ2-1; clone_size: -; cdr3_aa: CASSRAGGRGNEQFF; cdr3_nt: TGTGCCAGCAGCCGAGCGGGGGGGCGGGGCAATGAGCAGTTCTTC
d_call: TRBD1; v_call: TRBV4-3; j_call: TRBJ1-5; clone_size: -; cdr3_aa: CASSQDYQLTGQGSNQPQHF; cdr3_nt: TGCGCCAGCAGCCAAGATTACCAACTGACAGGGCAGGGGAGCAATCAGCCCCAGCATTTT
d_call: TRBD2; v_call: TRBV4-2; j_call: TRBJ2-1; clone_size: -; cdr3_aa: CASSQEAGAYYNEQFF; cdr3_nt: TGTGCCAGCAGCCAAGAAGCGGGGGCGTACTACAATGAGCAGTTCTTC
d_call: -; v_call: TRBV15; j_call: TRBJ1-2; clone_size: -; cdr3_aa: CATSRDGNYGYTF; cdr3_nt: TGTGCCACCAGCAGAGACGGAAACTATGGCTACACCTTC
d_call: -; v_call: TRBV6-6; j_call: TRBJ2-7; clone_size: -; cdr3_aa: CASQTSRGRISAEQYF; cdr3_nt: TGTGCCAGCCAAACTTCCCGGGGTAGGATATCCGCCGAACAGTACTTC
d_call: -; v_call: TRBV7-8; j_call: TRBJ1-2; clone_size: -; cdr3_aa: CASSLTRTANYGYTF; cdr3_nt: TGTGCCAGCAGCTTAACACGGACGGCAAACTATGGCTACACCTTC